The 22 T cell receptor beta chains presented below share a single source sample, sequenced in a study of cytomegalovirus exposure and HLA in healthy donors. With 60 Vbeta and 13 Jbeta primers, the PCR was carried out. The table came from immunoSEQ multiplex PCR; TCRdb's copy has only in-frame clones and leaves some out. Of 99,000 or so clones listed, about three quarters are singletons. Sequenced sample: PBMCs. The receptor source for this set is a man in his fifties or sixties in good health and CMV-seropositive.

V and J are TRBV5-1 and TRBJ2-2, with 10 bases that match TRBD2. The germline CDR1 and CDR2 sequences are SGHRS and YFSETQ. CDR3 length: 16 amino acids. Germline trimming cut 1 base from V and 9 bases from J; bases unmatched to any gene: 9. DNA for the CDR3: TGCGCCAGCAGCTTGTCTTCTAGCGGGGGCCCTCGGGAGCTGTTTTTT. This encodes CASSLSSSGGPRELFF.

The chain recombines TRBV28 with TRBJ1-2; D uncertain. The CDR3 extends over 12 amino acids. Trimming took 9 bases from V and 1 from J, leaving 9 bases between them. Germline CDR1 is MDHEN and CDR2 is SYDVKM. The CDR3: CASGQLNYGYTF. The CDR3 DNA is TGTGCCAGTGGGCAGCTTAACTATGGCTACACCTTC.

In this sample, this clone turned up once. The CDR3 loop is CASSGPRGGAETQYF. As DNA, the CDR3 is TGTGCCAGCAGCGGGCCGCGGGGGGGGGCAGAGACCCAGTACTTC. The chain uses TRBV9 and TRBJ2-5, with 9 bases aligning to TRBD2. There are 15 residues in the CDR3. With V trimmed by 3 bases and J by 4 bases, 7 bases remained unmatched. The germline V gene encodes CDR1 SGDLS and CDR2 YYNGEE.

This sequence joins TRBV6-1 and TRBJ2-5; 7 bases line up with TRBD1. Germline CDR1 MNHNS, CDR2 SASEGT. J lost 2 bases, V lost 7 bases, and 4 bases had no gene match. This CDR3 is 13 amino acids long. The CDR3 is CASKHRGQETQYF. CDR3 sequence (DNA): TGTGCCAGCAAGCACAGGGGTCAAGAGACCCAGTACTTC.

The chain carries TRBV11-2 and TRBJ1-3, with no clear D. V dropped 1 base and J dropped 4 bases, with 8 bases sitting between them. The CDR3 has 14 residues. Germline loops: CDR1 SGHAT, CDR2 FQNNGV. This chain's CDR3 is CASSLVDRGNTIYF. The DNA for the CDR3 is TGTGCCAGCAGCTTAGTTGATAGAGGAAACACCATATATTTT.

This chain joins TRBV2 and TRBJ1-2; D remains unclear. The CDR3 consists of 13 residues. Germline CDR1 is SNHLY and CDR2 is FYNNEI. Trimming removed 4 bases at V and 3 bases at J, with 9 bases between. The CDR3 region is CASSGPGHYGYTF. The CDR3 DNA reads TGTGCCAGCAGTGGCCCAGGCCACTATGGCTACACCTTC.

The CDR3 nucleotides are TGTGCCATCAGTGCGAGCTCCCTTTCAACTAATGAAAAACTGTTTTTT. This gives the protein CAISASSLSTNEKLFF. V usage is TRBV10-3 and J usage is TRBJ1-4; no definite D call. V lost 4 bases, J lost 0 bases, and 12 bases lay in between. The CDR3 is 16 residues long. In germline, CDR1 is ENHRY, CDR2 SYGVKD.

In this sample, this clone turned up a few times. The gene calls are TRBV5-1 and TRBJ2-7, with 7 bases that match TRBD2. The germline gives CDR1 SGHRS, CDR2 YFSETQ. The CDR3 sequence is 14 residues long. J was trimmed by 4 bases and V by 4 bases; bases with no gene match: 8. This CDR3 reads CASSGRVDSYEQYF. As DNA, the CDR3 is TGCGCCAGCAGCGGGAGGGTTGATTCTTACGAGCAGTACTTC. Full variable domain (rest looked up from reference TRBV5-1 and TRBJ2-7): KAGVTQTPRYLIKTRGQQVTLSCSPISGHRSVSWYQQTPGQGLQFLFEYFSETQRNKGNFPGRFSGRQFSNSRSEMNVSTLELGDSALYLCASSGRVDSYEQYFGPGTRLTVT.

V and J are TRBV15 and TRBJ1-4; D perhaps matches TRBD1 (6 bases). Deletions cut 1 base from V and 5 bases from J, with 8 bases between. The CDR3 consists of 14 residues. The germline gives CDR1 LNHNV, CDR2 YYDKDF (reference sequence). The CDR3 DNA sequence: TGTGCCACCAGCAGAGGGGGACAAAATGAAAAACTGTTTTTT. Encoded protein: CATSRGGQNEKLFF.

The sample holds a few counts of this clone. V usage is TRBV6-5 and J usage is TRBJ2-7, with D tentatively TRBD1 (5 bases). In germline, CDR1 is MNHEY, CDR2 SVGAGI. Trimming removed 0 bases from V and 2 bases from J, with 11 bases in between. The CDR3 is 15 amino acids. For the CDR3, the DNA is TGTGCCAGCAGTTACTCGCAGGGCAGGGCCTACGAGCAGTACTTC. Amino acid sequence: CASSYSQGRAYEQYF.

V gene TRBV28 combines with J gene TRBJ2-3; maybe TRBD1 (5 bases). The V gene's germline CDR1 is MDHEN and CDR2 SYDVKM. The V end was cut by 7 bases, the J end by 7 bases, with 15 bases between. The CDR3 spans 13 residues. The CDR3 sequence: CASNPQGWHTQYF. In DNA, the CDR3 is TGTGCCAGCAATCCCCAGGGTTGGCATACGCAGTATTTT. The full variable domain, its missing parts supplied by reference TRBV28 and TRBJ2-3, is DVKVTQSSRYLVKRTGEKVFLECVQDMDHENMFWYRQDPGLGLRLIYFSYDVKMKEKGDIPEGYSVSREKKERFSLILESASTNQTSMYLCASNPQGWHTQYFGPGTRLTVL.

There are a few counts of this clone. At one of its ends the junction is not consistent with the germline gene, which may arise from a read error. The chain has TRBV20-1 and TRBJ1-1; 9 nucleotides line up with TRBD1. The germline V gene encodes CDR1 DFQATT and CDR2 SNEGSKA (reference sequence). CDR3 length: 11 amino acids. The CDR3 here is CSAQGTGRGVF. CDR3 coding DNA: TGCAGTGCCCAGGGGACAGGGAGGGGGGTCTTT.

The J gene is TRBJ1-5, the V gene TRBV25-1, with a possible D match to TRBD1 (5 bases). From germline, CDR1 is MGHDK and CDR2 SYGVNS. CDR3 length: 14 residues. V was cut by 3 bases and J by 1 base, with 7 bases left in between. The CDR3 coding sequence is TGTGCCAGCAGTGACCCAGGGAGCAATCAGCCCCAGCATTTT. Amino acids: CASSDPGSNQPQHF. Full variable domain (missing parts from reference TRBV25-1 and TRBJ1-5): EADIYQTPRYLVIGTGKKITLECSQTMGHDKMYWYQQDPGMELHLIHYSYGVNSTEKGDLSSESTVSRIRTEHFPLTLESARPSHTSQYLCASSDPGSNQPQHFGDGTRLSIL.

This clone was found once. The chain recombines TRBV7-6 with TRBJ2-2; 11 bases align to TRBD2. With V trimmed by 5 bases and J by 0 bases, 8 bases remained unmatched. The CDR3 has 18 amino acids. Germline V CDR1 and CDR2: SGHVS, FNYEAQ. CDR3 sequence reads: CASSSRLAGRTNTGELFF. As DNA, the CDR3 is TGTGCCAGCAGCAGCAGACTAGCGGGGCGAACGAACACCGGGGAGCTGTTTTTT.

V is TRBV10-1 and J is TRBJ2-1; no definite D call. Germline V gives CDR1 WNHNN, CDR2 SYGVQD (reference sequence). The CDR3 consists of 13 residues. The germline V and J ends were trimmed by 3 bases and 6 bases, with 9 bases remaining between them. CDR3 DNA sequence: TGCGCCAGCAGTGACTTCCGAGGCAATGAGCAGTTCTTC. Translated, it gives CASSDFRGNEQFF.

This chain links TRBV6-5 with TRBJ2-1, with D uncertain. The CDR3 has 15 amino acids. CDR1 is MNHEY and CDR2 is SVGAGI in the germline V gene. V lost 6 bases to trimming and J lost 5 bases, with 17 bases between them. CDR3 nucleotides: TGTGCCAGCAGAGCCCGGCGCGGTGCTAACAATGAGCAGTTCTTC. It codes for CASRARRGANNEQFF.

CDR3 in DNA: TGTGCCAGTGGGCGGCAGGGGTCTAGTGGCTACACCTTC. Protein sequence: CASGRQGSSGYTF. This chain uses TRBV19 with TRBJ1-2; a possible D gene is TRBD1 (6 bases). The CDR3 is 13 residues long. V was clipped by 8 bases and J by 7 bases, with 17 bases between them. The germline gives CDR1 LNHDA, CDR2 SQIVND (reference sequence).

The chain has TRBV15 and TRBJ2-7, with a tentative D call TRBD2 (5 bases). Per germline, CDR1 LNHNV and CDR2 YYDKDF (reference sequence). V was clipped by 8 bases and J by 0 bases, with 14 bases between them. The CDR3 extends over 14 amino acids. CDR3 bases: TGTGCCACCGGGGTTGAGGGAATCTCCTACGAGCAGTACTTC. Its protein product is CATGVEGISYEQYF.

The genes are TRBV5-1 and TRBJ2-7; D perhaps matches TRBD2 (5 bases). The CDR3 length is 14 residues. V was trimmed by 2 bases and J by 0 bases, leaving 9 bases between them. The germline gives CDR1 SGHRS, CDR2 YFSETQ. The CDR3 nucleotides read TGCGCCAGCAGCTTCGAGGCGGGCTCCTACGAGCAGTACTTC. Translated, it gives CASSFEAGSYEQYF.

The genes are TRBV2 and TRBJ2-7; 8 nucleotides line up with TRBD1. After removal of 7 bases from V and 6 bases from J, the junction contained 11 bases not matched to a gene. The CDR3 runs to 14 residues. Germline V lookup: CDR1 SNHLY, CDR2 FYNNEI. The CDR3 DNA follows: TGTGCCAGCACACGTCCGGACAGGGTGTCCGAGCAGTACTTC. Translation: CASTRPDRVSEQYF.

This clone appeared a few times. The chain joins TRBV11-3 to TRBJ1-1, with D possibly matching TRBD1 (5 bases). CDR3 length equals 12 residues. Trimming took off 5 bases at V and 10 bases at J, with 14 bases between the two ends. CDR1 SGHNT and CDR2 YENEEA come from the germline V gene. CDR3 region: CASSTIQGGAFF. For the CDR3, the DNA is TGTGCCAGCAGCACCATCCAGGGAGGAGCTTTCTTT.

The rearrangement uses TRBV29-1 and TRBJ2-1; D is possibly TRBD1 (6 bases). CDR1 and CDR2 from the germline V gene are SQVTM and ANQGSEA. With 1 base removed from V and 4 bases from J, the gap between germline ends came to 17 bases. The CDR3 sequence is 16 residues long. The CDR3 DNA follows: TGCAGCGTTGAAGGGGGGCCGGGAAGGAGATACAATGAGCAGTTCTTC. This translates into CSVEGGPGRRYNEQFF.